This TCR beta chain was recorded in a study of PD-L1 blockade in urothelial cancer (dated 2017 in TCRdb). Looking at the study overall: Therapy was started at some point between 2013 and 2015 for all patients, and atezolizumab 1,200 mg was administered intravenously every 3 weeks. Pretreatment blood TCR-seq was available for twenty-nine patients, at least one posttreatment blood collection was obtained for 25 or so patients, and tumor TCR-seq was available for 25 or so patients. Durable clinical benefit meant progression-free survival longer than 6 months, and TCR features were also tested against progression-free and overall survival. Whole exome sequencing and RNA sequencing of pretreatment tumors were performed alongside TCR sequencing in the same patients. An ECOG performance status of 0 or 1 was recorded for the patients, and 0 to 3 prior chemotherapy regimens had been received by the patients. About nine tenths of the roughly 29 patients were identified as males with urothelial cancer of bladder origin, and a prior smoking history was reported by 18 of 29 patients. An exploratory multi-omic analysis was conducted of the somatic, immune and clinical correlates of response to PD-L1 blockade with atezolizumab in urothelial cancer. Durable clinical benefit was achieved by nine patients and was not achieved by 20 patients. Blood samples gave a median of about 150,000 T cells and approximately 81,000 unique TCRs, with a median clonality of 0.080. Pretreatment tumor samples and matched peripheral blood, collected serially before and after atezolizumab treatment, underwent TCR sequencing. Blood samples were analyzed 3 weeks after the start of treatment (second dose) and 6 weeks after the start of treatment. The full study reports these points: Because of the small sample size (n ≈ 30) and the many exploratory analyses performed, the results are intended to be regarded as hypothesis-generating. A pretreatment peripheral blood TCR clonality below the median was linked to improved progression-free and overall survival. At 3 weeks after the start of treatment, tumor-associated TCR clones in peripheral blood had expanded more in patients with durable benefit (n ≈ 22, p = 0.022).

For CDR1 and CDR2, the germline V gene (reference sequence) lists SGHNT and YYREEE. Measured from the cysteine to the phenylalanine, the CDR3 is 15 residues long. Only CDR3 DNA remains: 45 bases, in frame from the first base. At the junction V is shortened by 4 bases and J by 0 bases; bases outside the gene matches: 3. This clone appeared a single time. Its antigen is unknown. No qualities accompany the bases; no much larger clone lies one base away. Synthetic TCR analog templates were spiked into each PCR so that absolute template abundance could be estimated from read counts. TCRbeta CDR3 regions were amplified from genomic DNA with bias-controlled V and J gene primers using the immunoSEQ assay. Rearranged TCRbeta segments were sequenced at approximately 20X coverage. The authors' pipeline ran thus. Sequencing errors were corrected by clustering and CDR3s were annotated against IMGT to assign V, D and J genes. Downstream analyses used only productive TCRbeta rearrangements and left out out-of-frame or stop-codon sequences. Clonality was calculated as one minus the Shannon entropy normalized by the log of the number of unique productive sequences. Clones differing between time points or between blood and tumor were identified using Fisher's exact test with Benjamini-Hochberg correction, with an adjusted p below 0.01 applied as the threshold. TCRdb mirrors the immuneACCESS table, restricted to in-frame sequences. Some clones are absent from its copies; in checked studies, under half trace to an unresolved V gene, and the reason for the others is unknown. V and J calls and clone size come straight from that table; D and trimming were deduced from the DNA. This sample holds approximately 50,000 clones; about 81% were observed only once. The ten largest clones take up more than 3% of the sample.

This specimen's time point label, per the study, means: pretreatment peripheral blood. The cohort included some 30 patients with locally advanced or metastatic urothelial carcinoma who were treated at Memorial Sloan Kettering on a trial protocol. Peripheral blood mononuclear cells were collected from each patient pretreatment and during treatment, giving between 1 and 8 total time points per patient. The Qiagen DNeasy Blood extraction kit was used to purify genomic DNA from total PBMCs and tumor samples. PBMCs were collected pretreatment and during treatment, and were isolated and stored as previously described.

The chain couples TRBV5-4 to TRBJ1-1; a stretch of 10 junction bases matches TRBD1. The clonotype originates from an older man with urothelial cancer. The sequenced sample was PBMCs, obtained around atezolizumab (anti-PD-L1) treatment. For the CDR3, the sequence is CASSEGQGLNTEAFF. DNA sequence: TGTGCCAGCAGCGAGGGACAGGGGTTGAACACTGAAGCTTTCTTT.